The 31 T cell receptor beta chains below all came from one sample that was sequenced in a study of T cell responses to AZD1222 COVID-19 vaccine (dated by TCRdb to about 2021). Libraries came from the immunoSEQ multiplex PCR assay. TCRdb provides this immuneACCESS table in a form limited to in-frame rearrangements. Some clones are lacking; in checked studies, under half of them reflect an unresolved V gene, and why the rest are absent is not known. The sample table records roughly 50,000 clones; around 86% of these occur just once. Around 7% of the sample goes to the ten largest clones. The sample's time point, from its label and the paper: about 28 days (+/-7) after the second vaccine dose. The sequencing here drew on peripheral blood, taken 28 days after the second AZD1222 dose. The receptors shown here come from an adult who received the AZD1222 COVID-19 vaccine.

The rearrangement links TRBV7-9 to TRBJ2-4; 7 bases map to TRBD1. The CDR3 extends over 13 amino acids. With 5 bases clipped from V and 8 bases from J, the junction kept 6 bases outside the gene matches. From germline, CDR1 is SEHNR and CDR2 FQNEAQ (reference sequence). The CDR3: CASSQGEWDIQYF. The CDR3 DNA reads TGTGCCAGCAGCCAGGGGGAGTGGGACATTCAGTACTTC.

The CDR3 coding sequence is TGCGCCAGCAGTCCTACAGGAGATCAGCCCCAGCATTTT. This translates into CASSPTGDQPQHF. This chain links TRBV10-1 with TRBJ1-5; tentatively, D is TRBD1 (5 bases). CDR1 and CDR2 (germline): WNHNN, SYGVQD (reference sequence). The CDR3 spans 13 residues. V lost 5 bases and J lost 5, with 10 bases in between.

V is TRBV5-6 and J is TRBJ1-4; TRBD1 aligns across 9 bases. Unmatched junction bases numbered 13, after V lost 5 bases and J lost 8 bases. CDR1 and CDR2 from the germline V gene are SGHDT and YYEEEE. The CDR3 sequence is 16 residues long. The CDR3 DNA sequence: TGTGCCAGCAGTCAAGACCAGGGGACAGGGAACGAAAAACTGTTTTTT. Its protein product is CASSQDQGTGNEKLFF.

The V gene is TRBV27, the J gene TRBJ2-3, with 7 bases lining up with TRBD1. Germline-derived CDR1 and CDR2 are MNHEY and SMNVEV (reference sequence). The ends lost 4 bases at V and 3 bases at J; junction bases unmatched: 10. The CDR3 loop spans 16 amino acids. The DNA of the CDR3 is TGTGCCAGCAGTTCCCCAGGGGGAATTCTGACAGATACGCAGTATTTT. This translates into CASSSPGGILTDTQYF.

The chain employs TRBV7-9 and TRBJ1-5; 10 bases map to TRBD1. V dropped 5 bases and J dropped 4; count of bases not matched to a gene: 2. CDR1 SEHNR and CDR2 FQNEAQ come from the germline V gene (reference sequence). There are 14 residues in the CDR3. The CDR3 region has the DNA TGTGCCAGCAGCCGGACAGGGGGGAATCAGCCCCAGCATTTT. It codes for CASSRTGGNQPQHF.

This clone was found once. The chain couples TRBV19 to TRBJ2-2, with D unclear. The CDR3 extends over 16 amino acids. The germline gives CDR1 LNHDA, CDR2 SQIVND (reference sequence). The V and J ends lost 5 bases and 0 bases respectively, with 13 bases between them. CDR3 nucleotides: TGTGCCAGTAGTCCAGTCTTCCTTCCGAACACCGGGGAGCTGTTTTTT. Translation: CASSPVFLPNTGELFF.

The gene calls are TRBV10-3 and TRBJ2-7, with TRBD1 identical over 12 bases. J lost 12 bases, V lost 5 bases, and 5 bases had no gene match. The CDR3 is 12 residues long. Germline values: CDR1 ENHRY, CDR2 SYGVKD. CDR3 in amino acids: CAISPGQGAAYF. The CDR3 DNA follows: TGTGCCATCAGTCCGGGACAGGGGGCTGCGTACTTC.

The CDR3 protein is CASSVATSALGETQYF. The CDR3 DNA follows: TGTGCCAGCAGCGTAGCTACTAGCGCTCTAGGGGAGACCCAGTACTTC. The chain employs TRBV9 and TRBJ2-5, with 7 bases aligning to TRBD2. Germline trimming cut 0 bases from V and 5 bases from J; bases unmatched to any gene: 10. The germline V gene encodes CDR1 SGDLS and CDR2 YYNGEE. This CDR3 is built from 16 residues.

The chain is built from TRBV9 and TRBJ2-1, with a weak D call TRBD1 (6 bases). Germline V gives CDR1 SGDLS, CDR2 YYNGEE. There are 18 residues in the CDR3. Trimming stripped 0 bases from V and 9 bases from J, with 25 bases between. CDR3: CASSVGVIRTDPTGEQFF. The CDR3 nucleotides read TGTGCCAGCAGCGTAGGTGTGATCCGGACAGACCCTACGGGTGAGCAGTTCTTC.

The chain joins TRBV2 to TRBJ1-5; D is ambiguous. Germline lookup yields CDR1 SNHLY and CDR2 FYNNEI. The CDR3 loop spans 14 amino acids. V lost 6 bases, J lost 2 bases, and 11 bases lay in between. CDR3: CASRGRTGNQPQHF. The DNA of the CDR3 is TGTGCCAGCAGGGGCCGGACGGGCAATCAGCCCCAGCATTTT.

The chain uses TRBV28 and TRBJ2-1, with D possibly matching TRBD1 (6 bases). This CDR3 has 15 residues. Germline V gives CDR1 MDHEN, CDR2 SYDVKM. V lost 5 bases to trimming and J lost 4 bases, with 15 bases between them. The CDR3 DNA sequence: TGTGCCAGCAGTCCCAGGGGATGGGGTTACAATGAGCAGTTCTTC. This codes for CASSPRGWGYNEQFF.

V and J are TRBV7-2 and TRBJ2-3; 10 positions match TRBD1. Germline CDR1 and CDR2: SGHTA and FQGNSA. The V and J ends lost 5 bases and 6 bases, in that order; junction bases with no gene match: 11. The CDR3 loop spans 16 amino acids. In DNA form, the CDR3 reads TGTGCCAGCAGCCCACAGGGACAGGGGATACCTGATACGCAGTATTTT. Protein sequence: CASSPQGQGIPDTQYF.

The V call is TRBV4-1, the J call TRBJ2-3; 7 bases are a match to TRBD1. Germline V gene sequence: CDR1 MGHRA, CDR2 YSYEKL. V lost 4 bases to trimming and J lost 0 bases; unmatched junction nucleotides: 7. The CDR3 runs 16 residues. The CDR3 nucleotides are TGCGCCAGCAGCCGGGTCGCACAGGGGAGCACAGATACGCAGTATTTT. Translation gives CASSRVAQGSTDTQYF.

The rearrangement links TRBV28 to TRBJ2-3; D tentatively fits TRBD1 or TRBD2 (6 bases each). The CDR3 has 14 residues. Germline V CDR1 and CDR2: MDHEN, SYDVKM. Trimming stripped 8 bases from V and 0 bases from J, with 12 bases between. The CDR3 loop reads CASSRGQSTDTQYF. The CDR3 bases are TGTGCCAGCTCCCGGGGGCAGAGCACAGATACGCAGTATTTT.

The chain has TRBV19 and TRBJ2-5; D is possibly TRBD1 or TRBD2 (6 bases each). There are 15 residues in the CDR3. V lost 5 bases, J lost 4 bases, and 17 bases lay in between. Germline assignment: CDR1 LNHDA and CDR2 SQIVND (reference sequence). CDR3 DNA sequence: TGTGCCAGTAGTGGCGGGGCAGGGGTCGGAGAGACCCAGTACTTC. This codes for CASSGGAGVGETQYF.

The chain has TRBV18 and TRBJ2-7; 7 positions agree with TRBD2. Germline CDR1 and CDR2: KGHSH and LQKENI. The CDR3 extends over 15 amino acids. Losses at the gene ends were 3 bases for V and 2 bases for J; bases not matched to a gene: 7. CDR3 coding DNA: TGTGCCAGCTCACCCTCAGCGGGATCCCCCTACGAGCAGTACTTC. Protein product: CASSPSAGSPYEQYF.

This chain joins TRBV15 and TRBJ2-4, with 11 bases lining up with TRBD2. CDR3 size: 16 residues. Germline V gene sequence: CDR1 LNHNV, CDR2 YYDKDF (reference sequence). V dropped 3 bases and J dropped 5; count of bases not matched to a gene: 6. The CDR3 region has the DNA TGTGCCACCAGCAGGGCTACTAGCGGGAGTCAAAACATTCAGTACTTC. This gives the protein CATSRATSGSQNIQYF.

CDR3 amino acids: CASSLEGTDYNEQFF. CDR3 coding DNA: TGCGCCAGCAGCTTGGAGGGGACAGACTACAATGAGCAGTTCTTC. The V and J genes are TRBV5-1 and TRBJ2-1, with 7 bases identical to TRBD1. CDR3 length: 15 amino acids. CDR1 SGHRS and CDR2 YFSETQ come from the germline V gene. The ends lost 0 bases at V and 3 bases at J; junction bases unmatched: 3.

The chain carries TRBV28 and TRBJ1-1; TRBD1 is a possible D gene (5 bases). CDR3 length equals 14 residues. V was trimmed by 5 bases and J by 0 bases, leaving 10 bases between them. CDR1 and CDR2 from the germline V gene are MDHEN and SYDVKM. The CDR3 region has the DNA TGTGCCAGCAGTCTCGGGACCCTGAACACTGAAGCTTTCTTT. Protein product: CASSLGTLNTEAFF. The variable domain in full, with the rest retrieved from reference TRBV28 and TRBJ1-1, is DVKVTQSSRYLVKRTGEKVFLECVQDMDHENMFWYRQDPGLGLRLIYFSYDVKMKEKGDIPEGYSVSREKKERFSLILESASTNQTSMYLCASSLGTLNTEAFFGQGTRLTVV.

This sequence joins TRBV27 and TRBJ2-6, with 8 bases matching TRBD1. V was clipped by 5 bases and J by 2 bases; unmatched bases: 8. The length of the CDR3 is 17 residues. Germline CDR1 is MNHEY and CDR2 is SMNVEV (reference sequence). Here the CDR3 DNA reads TGTGCCAGCAGTGCCGGACAGGGCCGGGCTGGGGCCAACGTCCTGACTTTC. Protein product: CASSAGQGRAGANVLTF.

The rearrangement links TRBV7-8 to TRBJ2-7, with TRBD2 identical over 8 bases. The CDR3 extends over 15 amino acids. Trimming took 7 bases from V and 0 from J; bases not matched to a gene: 8. Germline V CDR1 and CDR2: SGHVS, FQNEAQ. The CDR3 DNA reads as TGTGCCAGCACGCGGGGGGAGCGAAGCTCCTACGAGCAGTACTTC. This translates into CASTRGERSSYEQYF.

This rearrangement joins TRBV2 to TRBJ2-3, with TRBD2 matching 7 bases. The CDR3 has 15 residues. V was pared by 6 bases and J by 2 bases, with 8 bases of the junction left unmatched. Germline V gives CDR1 SNHLY, CDR2 FYNNEI. CDR3 sequence (DNA): TGTGCCAGCAGCGCTCTAGCGGAACACACAGATACGCAGTATTTT. It yields the protein CASSALAEHTDTQYF. The full variable domain, in which reference TRBV2 and TRBJ2-3 provide the parts outside the CDR3, is EPEVTQTPSHQVTQMGQEVILRCVPISNHLYFYWYRQILGQKVEFLVSFYNNEISEKSEIFDDQFSVERPDGSNFTLKIRSTKLEDSAMYFCASSALAEHTDTQYFGPGTRLTVL.

V gene TRBV6-2 or TRBV6-3 combines with J gene TRBJ1-5, with 7 bases aligning to TRBD1. Germline V gene sequence: CDR1 MNHEY, CDR2 SVGEGT. This CDR3 comprises 19 residues. J was trimmed by 6 bases and V by 0 bases; bases with no gene match: 17. CDR3 sequence reads: CASSYSMAPGGTAGQPQHF. The CDR3 coding sequence is TGTGCCAGCAGTTACTCGATGGCCCCCGGGGGGACAGCAGGTCAGCCCCAGCATTTT.

The chain links TRBV28 to TRBJ2-1; 12 bases are a match to TRBD2. Germline V gives CDR1 MDHEN, CDR2 SYDVKM. The CDR3 spans 15 residues. V was pared by 6 bases and J by 9 bases, with 9 bases of the junction left unmatched. The CDR3 loop is CASRGETSGSFEQFF. The CDR3 DNA follows: TGTGCCAGCAGGGGGGAGACTAGCGGGAGTTTTGAGCAGTTCTTC.

The CDR3 DNA is TGTGCCAGCAGAGGAACGGCGAACACCGGGGAGCTGTTTTTT. This gives the protein CASRGTANTGELFF. The chain is built from TRBV9 and TRBJ2-2, with unresolved D. CDR1 is SGDLS and CDR2 is YYNGEE in the germline V gene. The CDR3 spans 14 residues. The ends were cut back, 5 bases at V and 0 bases at J, with 8 bases in the middle. Full variable domain (rest looked up from reference TRBV9 and TRBJ2-2): DSGVTQTPKHLITATGQRVTLRCSPRSGDLSVYWYQQSLDQGLQFLIQYYNGEERAKGNILERFSAQQFPDLHSELNLSSLELGDSALYFCASRGTANTGELFFGEGSRLTVL.

The chain is built from TRBV5-5 and TRBJ1-1; D possibly corresponds to TRBD1 (5 bases). Trimming took off 4 bases at V and 4 bases at J, with 14 bases between the two ends. The CDR3 has 14 residues. Germline V lookup: CDR1 SGHKS, CDR2 YYEKEE (reference sequence). The CDR3 spells CASSGFREATEAFF. CDR3 DNA: TGTGCCAGCAGCGGATTCAGGGAAGCCACTGAAGCTTTCTTT.

V is TRBV28 and J is TRBJ1-4, with D possibly being TRBD1 (5 bases). V lost 6 bases and J 5 bases, leaving 13 bases between the germline ends. Per the germline V gene, CDR1 is MDHEN and CDR2 is SYDVKM. The CDR3 runs 14 residues. For the CDR3, the DNA is TGTGCCAGCAGCCTTGGGGGAGTAAATGAAAAACTGTTTTTT. Protein product: CASSLGGVNEKLFF.

The chain joins TRBV28 to TRBJ1-5, with TRBD1 matching over 8 bases. The CDR3 consists of 14 residues. V lost 3 bases to trimming and J lost 6 bases; unmatched junction nucleotides: 4. In germline, CDR1 is MDHEN, CDR2 SYDVKM. The chain's CDR3 is CASSLGQASQPQHF. The DNA for the CDR3 is TGTGCCAGCAGTTTGGGACAGGCAAGTCAGCCCCAGCATTTT.

This chain uses TRBV4-3 with TRBJ2-2, with D unresolved. CDR1 is LGHNA, CDR2 YSLEER, per germline. V was clipped by 0 bases and J by 9 bases, with 11 bases between them. The CDR3 has 14 amino acids. DNA of the CDR3: TGCGCCAGCAGCCAAGATATCGGTTCACGGGAGCTGTTTTTT. Protein product: CASSQDIGSRELFF.

The J gene is TRBJ2-7, the V gene TRBV4-1; weak D call: TRBD2 (5 bases). Per the germline V gene, CDR1 is MGHRA and CDR2 is YSYEKL. The CDR3 loop spans 18 amino acids. V was pared by 4 bases and J by 4 bases, with 26 bases between. CDR3 nucleotides: TGCGCCAGCAGCCCCCACATGACGGGAAGACTTGGACTTTACGAGCAGTACTTC. Its translation is CASSPHMTGRLGLYEQYF.

J is TRBJ2-7 and V is TRBV7-9; 10 bases align to TRBD1. The J segment lost 3 bases and the V segment lost 0 bases, leaving 8 bases of the junction unmatched. Germline V gene lookup returns CDR1 SEHNR and CDR2 FQNEAQ (reference sequence). The CDR3 spans 17 residues. The CDR3 protein is CASSLAHTGTGDYEQYF. The CDR3, as DNA: TGTGCCAGCAGCTTAGCCCACACCGGGACAGGGGACTACGAGCAGTACTTC. The variable domain in full, with the rest retrieved from reference TRBV7-9 and TRBJ2-7, is DTGVSQNPRHKITKRGQNVTFRCDPISEHNRLYWYRQTLGQGPEFLTYFQNEAQLEKSRLLSDRFSAERPKGSFSTLEIQRTEQGDSAMYLCASSLAHTGTGDYEQYFGPGTRLTVT.